This T cell receptor beta chain was sequenced for a study of blood T cells in healthy people across ages (dated by TCRdb to the mid-2010s). Regarding the research as a whole: In model experiments, roughly one uniquely barcoded TCR beta cDNA molecule per two T cells was captured by template switching. Age-related changes in TCR beta repertoire diversity were measured in the study by deep sequencing normalized with unique cDNA molecular identifiers. To avoid experimental bias, donors of different ages were distributed randomly across sequencing lanes. The donors were split into four age groups: young (average 16 years), middle-aged (roughly 42), aged (more than 60) and long-lived (approximately 80). Two additional independent replicas of 1 million unique cDNA reads from the same blood draw were analyzed for two donors (one aged 18 to 30 and one aged 80 or older).

The 39 donors, aged about 6 to 95 years, were systemically healthy Caucasian individuals from Russia. Around 9.9 milliliters of peripheral blood were collected from each donor into EDTA-treated Vacutainer tubes. Ficoll-Paque density-gradient centrifugation was used to isolate PBMCs, with at least 7 million obtained per sample. Trizol reagent was used to extract total RNA from PBMCs, with at least 5 micrograms per sample. For every donor, flow cytometry on a PBMC aliquot measured the percentage of naive CD45RAhigh/CD27high T cells. The investigation overall reported the following: Estimates of total diversity based on one million sequenced T cells were considered lower bounds and underestimates. Compared with the aged group, the long-lived group had more naive CD4+ T cells, fewer expanded clones and increased TCR diversity, a pattern suggesting age selection. As age increased, observed TCR beta diversity per million T cells dropped in a roughly linear way, and a significant reduction was already evident by age 40. The percentage of naive T cells measured by flow cytometry correlated strongly with observed TCR beta diversity. Bulk unsorted PBMC profiling prevented conclusive comparison of naive and antigen-experienced compartments. Because donor CMV infection status was unknown, age-related changes in expanded clonotypes were potentially confounded.

The CDR3 has 13 amino acids, counting the end cysteine and phenylalanine. CDR3 DNA only is kept here, 39 bases in frame from base 1. CDR1 and CDR2 are read off the germline V gene as SGHVS and FQNEAQ. Receptors were amplified or captured by 5' RACE. Instrument used: Illumina HiSeq 2500. A second about 7 to 11 cycle PCR used a sample-barcoded 5' primer and a J-beta primer mix. Each TCR beta cDNA molecule received a unique molecular identifier from a template-switch 5' adaptor carrying 12 random nucleotides. At least 2.5 million CDR3-containing paired-end reads were obtained from each sample. First-strand cDNA synthesis was performed from all RNA using the Mint cDNA synthesis kit, with priming by a TRBC-specific oligonucleotide. All cDNA was treated with uracil-DNA glycosylase and then went through a first 18-cycle PCR with the universal primers M1SS and BC2_uni_R. Per the source publication's procedure: Each sample was normalized by randomly selecting 1 million high-quality reads, each carrying a distinct molecular identifier. Reads with shared molecular identifiers were discarded instead of being binned into consensus sequences. CDR3 identification, clonotype clustering and error correction used MiTCR with a Q25 quality threshold and the strictest error-elimination algorithm. A nonparametric unseen species model using Euler transformation provided a lower-bound estimate of total TCR beta diversity. TCRdb reprocessing: public reads trimmed at Q25 with fastp, clones called with MiXCR, in-frame beta chains kept. Rows with a matching CDR3 protein are joined into one entry that keeps the most common DNA and genes. V and J calls and clone size were set by TCRdb, not the authors. The sample table contains some 900,000 distinct CDR3 sequences; only one count was recorded for more than 25% of them. The biggest ten clones account for roughly 17% of the sample.

A word on this clonotype: The antigen it binds to is not known. Mismatch with germline at one junction end may stem from a read error.

The sample comprised blood. This TCR was sampled from a woman of 80 years or more in good health. The V and J segments used are TRBV7-8 and TRBJ2-2; the D region possibly corresponds to TRBD2 (5 bases align). The DNA is as follows: TGTGCCAGCAGCTCCATAGACACCGGGGAGCGGTTTTTT. Translation gives CASSSIDTGERFF.